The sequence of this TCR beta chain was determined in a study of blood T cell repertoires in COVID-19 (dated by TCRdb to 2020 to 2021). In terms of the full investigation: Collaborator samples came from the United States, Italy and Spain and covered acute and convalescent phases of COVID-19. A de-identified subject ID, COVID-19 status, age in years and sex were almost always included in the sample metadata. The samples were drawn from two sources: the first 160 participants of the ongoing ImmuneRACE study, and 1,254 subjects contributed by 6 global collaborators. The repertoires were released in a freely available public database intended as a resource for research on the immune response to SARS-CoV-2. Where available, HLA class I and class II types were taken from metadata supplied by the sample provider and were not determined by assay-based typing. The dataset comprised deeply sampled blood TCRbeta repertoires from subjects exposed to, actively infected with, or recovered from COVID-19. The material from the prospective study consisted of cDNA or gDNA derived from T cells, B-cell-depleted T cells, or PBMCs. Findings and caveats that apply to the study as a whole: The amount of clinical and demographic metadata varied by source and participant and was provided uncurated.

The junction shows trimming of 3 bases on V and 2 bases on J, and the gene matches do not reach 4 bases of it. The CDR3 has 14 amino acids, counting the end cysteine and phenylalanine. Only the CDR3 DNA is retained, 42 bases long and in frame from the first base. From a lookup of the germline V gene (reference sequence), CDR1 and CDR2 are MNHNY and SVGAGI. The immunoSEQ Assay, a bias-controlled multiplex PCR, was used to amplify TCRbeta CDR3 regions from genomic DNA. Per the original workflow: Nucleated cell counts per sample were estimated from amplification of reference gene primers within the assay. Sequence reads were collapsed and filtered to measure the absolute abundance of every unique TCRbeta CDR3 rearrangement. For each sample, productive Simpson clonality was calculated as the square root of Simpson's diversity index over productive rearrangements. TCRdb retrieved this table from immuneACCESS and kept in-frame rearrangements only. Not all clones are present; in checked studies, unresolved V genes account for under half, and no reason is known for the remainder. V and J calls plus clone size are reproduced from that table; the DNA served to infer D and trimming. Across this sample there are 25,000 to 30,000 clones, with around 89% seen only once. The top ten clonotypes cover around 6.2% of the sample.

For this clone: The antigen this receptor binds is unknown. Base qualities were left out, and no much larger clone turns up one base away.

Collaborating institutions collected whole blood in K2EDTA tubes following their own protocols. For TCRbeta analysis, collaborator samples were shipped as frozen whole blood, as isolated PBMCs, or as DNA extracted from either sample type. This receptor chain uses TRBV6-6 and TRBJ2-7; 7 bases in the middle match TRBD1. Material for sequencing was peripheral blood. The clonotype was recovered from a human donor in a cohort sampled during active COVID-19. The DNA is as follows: TGTGCCAGCAGTTATCCGACAGGGACCTACGAGCAGTACTTC. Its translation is CASSYPTGTYEQYF.